This T cell receptor (beta chain) was sequenced in a study of blood T cell repertoires in COVID-19. Study details: PBMCs, B-cell-depleted T cells, or T cells were the source of the cDNA or gDNA that made up the material.

This study enrolled people aged about 18 to 95 from around 25 US geographic areas. Clinical histories supplied by participants themselves formed the basis of cohort assignment. The J segment lost 0 bases and the V segment lost 0 bases, leaving 2 bases of the junction unmatched. The CDR3 is 15 residues long. Germline-derived CDR1 and CDR2 are MGHRA and YSYEKL. In this sample, this clone turned up once. Original handling: For nucleated cells, counts were estimated from reference gene primer amplification. Only in-frame clones appear in the TCRdb table, and some are missing; sequencing was by immunoSEQ multiplex PCR. V and J calls and clone size come straight from that table; D and trimming were deduced from the DNA. The sample contains about 300,000 clones, 90% of which appear only once.

Source material: PBMCs or T cells enriched from blood (not recorded which). This sequence originates from a woman under 40 who had recovered from COVID-19. The chain uses TRBV4-1 and TRBJ2-7, with TRBD2 identical over 7 bases. CDR3: CASSQEGGISYEQYF. The CDR3 DNA sequence: TGCGCCAGCAGCCAAGAGGGGGGGATCTCCTACGAGCAGTACTTC.